This TCR beta chain was obtained from a study of T cells in women clearing cervical HPV infection (dated by TCRdb to the late 2010s). With regard to the full study: The cases were 20 to 30 women with histologically confirmed HPV16-related CIN3 or worse, and 2 of those women had invasive cancers. Nested within Costa Rica's Guanacaste HPV Natural History Study, an exploratory proof-of-principle case-control study compared TCR repertoires across cervical HPV16 outcomes. In the parent cohort, 9,000 to 13,000 women aged 18 or older were enrolled in Guanacaste, Costa Rica, during 1993 to 1994 and were followed for seven years. Cases had a median age of almost 35 years and controls had a median age of 38, with no significant differences in baseline characteristics. Since HLA typing was available for only a few women, HLA type could not be ruled out as a confounder. Among cases, blood sampling came a median of approximately 150 days after lesion detection, with an interquartile range of about 90 to 220 days. Blood from cases was drawn at the visit where the lesion was first identified, while blood from controls was drawn once the infection was no longer detected. The approximately 23 controls were women who cleared a single incident HPV16 infection within 12 months without developing precancer or cancer. Quality controls consisted of five blinded duplicates per group, for a total of roughly 60 samples made up of approximately 50 participants and ten or so replicates. Cases and controls were matched on age within five years and on year of sample collection.

Study-wide findings and limitations: The cross-sectional design could not show whether associations preceded infection or resulted from it; effector/memory subsets and HPV-specific T cells were not isolated. Because the number of T cells per sample was unknown, the richness differences could reflect varying T-cell content rather than repertoire biology. Random forest classifiers combining richness and V gene abundances distinguished cases from controls with an estimated AUC of 0.83. Significantly higher TCR repertoire richness was observed in CIN3+ cases than in controls across sequencing depths, whereas no difference in evenness was found.

The immunoSEQ assay used multiplex PCR to amplify TCR beta CDR3 regions from an average of approximately 1,300 ng of genomic DNA per sample. The assay corrected primer bias using a complete synthetic TCR repertoire to establish an amplification baseline. The amplicons were sequenced using the Illumina platform. In the original analysis: Sequences were error-corrected by clustering with frequency ratios and a modified nearest-neighbor algorithm and were then analyzed in the immunoSEQ Analyzer with IMGT gene definitions. At each rarefaction depth, TCR richness and evenness were averaged across 20 rarefaction repeats, and samples with fewer sequences than that depth were excluded. Relative abundances of V, D and J genes were compared between groups using Wilcoxon rank sum tests, with FDR correction applied. Blinded duplicates gave an intraclass correlation of 95.6% for TCR richness and an average of around 76% across around 66 gene segments. TCRdb re-hosts the immuneACCESS table, in-frame sequences only. Its copies lack some clones; in the studies checked, an unresolved V gene accounts for under half of them, and the cause for the rest is not known. The V and J calls and the clone size are those of that table, but D and trimming were determined from the DNA. Per the sample table, the count is around 41,000 clones. The ten largest clones add up to about 7.3% of the sample.

About this clone: Its antigen target is currently unknown.

Every participant had a single incident cervical HPV16 infection, and women with prevalent HPV16 infections were excluded. Cervical HPV DNA was detected with MY09/MY11 PCR, and genotyping was done by dot-blot hybridization. About 14 mL of heparinized blood was centrifuged, after which the buffy coat was aliquoted, frozen at -30 degrees C, and then stored at -80 degrees C. QIAGEN kits were used to extract genomic DNA from the buffy coat specimens. This clonotype was sampled from a woman aged 18 to 75 with a cervical HPV16 infection that either progressed to CIN3+ or cleared (not recorded which). The material sequenced was blood buffy coat.

Incomplete CDR3 DNA: TGTGCCAGCAGTAACAGGGGCTTGTACAATGAG. It is translated as CASSNRGLYNE. The CDR3 as a whole reads CASSNRGLYNEQFF. The rearrangement joined TRBV28 to TRBJ2-1, with TRBD1 matching 7 junction bases. The read halts 3 residues ahead of the CDR3 end, with the missing end drawn from the germline J gene. As encoded in the germline V gene, CDR1 is MDHEN while CDR2 is SYDVKM. Counted from cysteine to phenylalanine, this CDR3 has 14 amino acids. Only the CDR3 bases that were read are kept: 33 of them, in frame from base 1. For this chain, trimming is 5 bases at the V end and 4 bases at the J end, and the number of junction bases without a gene match is 5. Extended through the reference TRBV28 and TRBJ2-1 proteins, this CDR3 yields the full variable domain: DVKVTQSSRYLVKRTGEKVFLECVQDMDHENMFWYRQDPGLGLRLIYFSYDVKMKEKGDIPEGYSVSREKKERFSLILESASTNQTSMYLCASSNRGLYNEQFFGPGTRLTVL.